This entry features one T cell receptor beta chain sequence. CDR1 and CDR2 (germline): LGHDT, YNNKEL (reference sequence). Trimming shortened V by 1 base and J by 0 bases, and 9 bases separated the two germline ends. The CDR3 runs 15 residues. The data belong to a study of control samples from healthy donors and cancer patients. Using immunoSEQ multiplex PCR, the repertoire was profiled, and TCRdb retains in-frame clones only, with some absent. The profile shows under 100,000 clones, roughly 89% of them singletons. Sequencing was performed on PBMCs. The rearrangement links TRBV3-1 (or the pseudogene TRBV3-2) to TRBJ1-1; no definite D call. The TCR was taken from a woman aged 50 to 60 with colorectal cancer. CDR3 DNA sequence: TGTGCCAGCAGCCAAGCAATCGGGGTGAACACTGAAGCTTTCTTT. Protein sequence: CASSQAIGVNTEAFF.